Listed here are 18 T cell receptor beta chains from one sample, sequenced in a study of T-cell memory formation after mild COVID-19. TCRdb analysed the 5' RACE reads with MiXCR anew, one entry per CDR3 protein. In the table there are 350,000 to 450,000 distinct CDR3 sequences, approximately 24% of which are singletons. What was sequenced was PBMCs or a T cell subset sorted from them (not recorded which). Source of these receptors: an adult woman who had mild COVID-19 (a few samples of this study predate the infection). Cell type and time point are not known.

V is TRBV18 and J is TRBJ2-3; TRBD2 matches 11 bases. The germline gives CDR1 KGHSH, CDR2 LQKENI. This CDR3 comprises 17 residues. The V gene end was trimmed by 4 bases and the J gene end by 4 bases; junction bases not matched to a gene: 10. CDR3 region: CASSQQGLAGASDTQYF. The CDR3 DNA is TGTGCCAGCTCACAACAAGGACTAGCGGGTGCATCAGATACGCAGTATTTT.

This clonotype was counted at least ten times. The rearrangement joins TRBV20-1 to TRBJ1-2, with D hard to call. The CDR3 spans 12 residues. Trimming took 5 bases from V and 8 from J, leaving 15 bases between them. Germline CDR1 DFQATT, CDR2 SNEGSKA (reference sequence). The CDR3 spells CSAGLGRGGYTF. The CDR3 DNA is TGCAGTGCTGGGCTGGGCCGAGGAGGCTACACCTTC.

This chain links TRBV5-1 with TRBJ2-2; the match to TRBD1 covers 8 bases. Trimming at V came to 3 bases and at J to 0 bases, leaving 1 base not matched to a gene. Germline V CDR1 and CDR2: SGHRS, YFSETQ. This CDR3 spans 15 amino acids. The CDR3 spells CASSWTGPNTGELFF. The CDR3 region has the DNA TGCGCCAGCAGCTGGACAGGGCCGAACACCGGGGAGCTGTTTTTT.

This chain connects TRBV12-3 or TRBV12-4 to TRBJ2-1; weak D call: TRBD2 (6 bases). With 3 bases removed from V and 4 bases from J, the gap between germline ends came to 13 bases. CDR3 size: 15 residues. The CDR3 region has the DNA TGTGCCAGCAGTTTTCTGCTTGCGGGATACAATGAGCAGTTCTTC. It specifies CASSFLLAGYNEQFF.

V and J are TRBV20-1 and TRBJ2-3; D unclear. This CDR3 is 14 amino acids long. The V gene's germline CDR1 is DFQATT and CDR2 SNEGSKA (reference sequence). V was trimmed by 0 bases and J by 3 bases, leaving 10 bases between them. The CDR3 region has the DNA TGCAGTGCTAGAGACCCTGCGAAGACAGATACGCAGTATTTT. Protein sequence: CSARDPAKTDTQYF.

This clonotype was seen repeatedly, ten times or more. This sequence joins TRBV7-6 and TRBJ2-1; a possible D gene is TRBD2 (6 bases). CDR3 size: 16 residues. Germline lookup yields CDR1 SGHVS and CDR2 FNYEAQ. Trimming stripped 5 bases from V and 0 bases from J, with 14 bases between. In DNA, the CDR3 is TGTGCCAGCAGCCTGCTGACTAGGAGCTCCTACAATGAGCAGTTCTTC. Translating it yields CASSLLTRSSYNEQFF.

The table lists this clonotype with a few counts. V gene TRBV4-2 combines with J gene TRBJ2-1; 10 bases map to TRBD1. V dropped 6 bases and J dropped 2; count of bases not matched to a gene: 7. CDR3 size: 16 residues. Germline V CDR1 and CDR2: LGHNA, YNFKEQ. CDR3 loop: CASSRDRGLTYNEQFF. DNA for the CDR3: TGTGCCAGCAGTAGGGACAGGGGTCTGACCTACAATGAGCAGTTCTTC.

This clonotype occurred many times. The V and J genes are TRBV11-3 and TRBJ2-3; a possible D gene is TRBD1 (6 bases). The CDR3 runs to 14 residues. Trimming pared 4 bases from V and 8 bases from J, leaving 16 bases between. CDR1 is SGHNT, CDR2 YENEEA, per germline. CDR3 nucleotide sequence: TGTGCCAGCAGCTCGGACACTATAGGGGGTACGCAGTATTTT. Its translation is CASSSDTIGGTQYF.

This clonotype showed up just a few times. The gene calls are TRBV29-1 and TRBJ2-1; TRBD2 aligns across 14 bases. Losses at the gene ends were 5 bases for V and 7 bases for J; bases not matched to a gene: 4. The CDR3 contains 14 residues. Germline-derived CDR1 and CDR2 are SQVTM and ANQGSEA. The CDR3 is CSVNGLAGGNEQFF. The DNA for the CDR3 is TGCAGCGTTAACGGACTAGCGGGGGGTAATGAGCAGTTCTTC.

This clonotype was found a few times. The gene calls are TRBV14 and TRBJ2-1, with 10 positions matching TRBD2. V shed 3 bases and J 4 bases; nucleotides not matched to a gene: 3. The CDR3 is made up of 15 amino acids. Germline V lookup: CDR1 SGHDN, CDR2 FVKESK. The CDR3 DNA is TGTGCCAGCAGCCATTGGACTAGCGGATACAATGAGCAGTTCTTC. It is translated as CASSHWTSGYNEQFF.

The chain recombines TRBV12-3 or TRBV12-4 with TRBJ2-3, with a possible D match to TRBD2 (6 bases). The CDR3 sequence is 14 residues long. Trimming took off 8 bases at V and 2 bases at J, with 14 bases between the two ends. The CDR3 region has the DNA TGTGCCAGCCGAGCCGGGACTCTCACAGATACGCAGTATTTT. Amino acid sequence: CASRAGTLTDTQYF.

V gene TRBV7-3 combines with J gene TRBJ2-3, with no clear D. The CDR3 extends over 13 amino acids. Germline CDR1 and CDR2: SGHTA and FQGTGA. V lost 1 base, J lost 2 bases, and 4 bases lay in between. CDR3 DNA: TGTGCCAGCAGCTTAAAGACCACAGATACGCAGTATTTT. Its translation is CASSLKTTDTQYF.

This clonotype appeared a single time. The chain links TRBV9 to TRBJ2-3; TRBD2 matches 9 bases. The CDR3 is 14 amino acids. With 2 bases clipped from V and 4 bases from J, the junction kept 2 bases outside the gene matches. The V gene's germline CDR1 is SGDLS and CDR2 YYNGEE. Here the CDR3 DNA reads TGTGCCAGCAGCGTTAGCGGGAGTTCAGATACGCAGTATTTT. Encoded protein: CASSVSGSSDTQYF. Variable domain in full (rest from reference TRBV9 and TRBJ2-3): DSGVTQTPKHLITATGQRVTLRCSPRSGDLSVYWYQQSLDQGLQFLIQYYNGEERAKGNILERFSAQQFPDLHSELNLSSLELGDSALYFCASSVSGSSDTQYFGPGTRLTVL.

This chain joins TRBV7-9 and TRBJ2-1, with no clear D. Trimming stripped 5 bases from V and 0 bases from J, with 11 bases between. CDR1 and CDR2 (germline): SEHNR, FQNEAQ (reference sequence). This CDR3 contains 15 residues. The CDR3 nucleotides read TGTGCCAGCAGCCATCATTTTAGCTCCTACAATGAGCAGTTCTTC. Its translation is CASSHHFSSYNEQFF.

The CDR3 here is CASSLASEKLFF. Here the CDR3 DNA reads TGTGCCAGCAGCTTGGCGTCAGAAAAACTGTTTTTT. The V and J genes are TRBV5-5 and TRBJ1-4; unclear D gene. Germline V CDR1 and CDR2: SGHKS, YYEKEE (reference sequence). The CDR3 contains 12 residues. Trimming removed 0 bases from V and 8 bases from J, with 5 bases in between. Together with reference TRBV5-5 and TRBJ1-4, the CDR3 gives the full variable domain: DAGVTQSPTHLIKTRGQQVTLRCSPISGHKSVSWYQQVLGQGPQFIFQYYEKEERGRGNFPDRFSARQFPNYSSELNVNALLLGDSALYLCASSLASEKLFFGSGTQLSVL.

The CDR3 region has the DNA TGTGCCAGCAGGTCGAACAGGGGGCTTGGCACAGATACGCAGTATTTT. It encodes CASRSNRGLGTDTQYF. V and J are TRBV7-9 and TRBJ2-3; 9 bases map to TRBD1. Looked up from germline, CDR1 is SEHNR and CDR2 is FQNEAQ (reference sequence). The trim removed 6 bases at V and 1 base at J, leaving 8 bases unmatched. The CDR3 is 16 residues long.

This clonotype has only a few counts. The chain employs TRBV7-2 and TRBJ2-1; TRBD2 matches 15 bases. The germline V gene has CDR1 SGHTA and CDR2 FQGNSA. V shed 4 bases and J 4 bases; nucleotides not matched to a gene: 11. CDR3 length equals 19 residues. The DNA for the CDR3 is TGTGCCAGCAGCTCTAGCTCGGGACTAGCGGGAGGTCAGTACAATGAGCAGTTCTTC. It yields the protein CASSSSSGLAGGQYNEQFF.

This clonotype has just a few counts. The V gene is TRBV5-1, the J gene TRBJ2-7, with D perhaps matching TRBD2 (6 bases). V was shortened by 4 bases and J by 0 bases, with 17 bases between the two germline ends. Germline values: CDR1 SGHRS, CDR2 YFSETQ. CDR3 size: 16 residues. DNA of the CDR3: TGCGCCAGCAGCCCGGTAACGTGGCGGGACTCCTACGAGCAGTACTTC. It yields the protein CASSPVTWRDSYEQYF.